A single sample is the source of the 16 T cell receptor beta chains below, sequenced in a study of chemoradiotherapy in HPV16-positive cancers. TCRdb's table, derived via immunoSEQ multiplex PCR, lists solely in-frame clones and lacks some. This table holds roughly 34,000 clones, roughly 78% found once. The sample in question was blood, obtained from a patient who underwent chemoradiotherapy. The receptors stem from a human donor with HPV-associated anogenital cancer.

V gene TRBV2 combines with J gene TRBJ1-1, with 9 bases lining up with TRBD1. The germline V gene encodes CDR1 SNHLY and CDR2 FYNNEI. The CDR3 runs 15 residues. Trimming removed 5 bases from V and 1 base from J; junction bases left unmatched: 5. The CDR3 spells CASSFEQGANTEAFF. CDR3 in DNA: TGTGCCAGCAGTTTCGAACAGGGGGCGAACACTGAAGCTTTCTTT.

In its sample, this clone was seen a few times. CDR3 DNA: TGTGCCAGCAGCCGCGACGTAGGGGGCAGCTCTGGAAACACCATATATTTT. Translated: CASSRDVGGSSGNTIYF. The chain combines TRBV9 with TRBJ1-3; 7 nucleotides agree with TRBD1. The CDR3 consists of 17 residues. The V gene end was trimmed by 4 bases and the J gene end by 0 bases; junction bases not matched to a gene: 10. CDR1 is SGDLS and CDR2 is YYNGEE in the germline V gene.

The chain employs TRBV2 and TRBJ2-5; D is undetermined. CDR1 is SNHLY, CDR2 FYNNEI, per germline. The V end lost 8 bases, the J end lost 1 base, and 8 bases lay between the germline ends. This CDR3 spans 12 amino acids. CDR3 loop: CASDVGQETQYF. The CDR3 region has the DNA TGTGCCAGCGACGTCGGCCAAGAGACCCAGTACTTC.

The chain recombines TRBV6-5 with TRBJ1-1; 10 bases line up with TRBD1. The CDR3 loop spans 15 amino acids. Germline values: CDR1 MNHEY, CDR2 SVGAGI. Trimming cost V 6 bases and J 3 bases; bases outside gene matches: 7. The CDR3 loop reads CASRPGQGGDTEAFF. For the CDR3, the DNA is TGTGCCAGCAGACCAGGACAGGGGGGGGACACTGAAGCTTTCTTT.

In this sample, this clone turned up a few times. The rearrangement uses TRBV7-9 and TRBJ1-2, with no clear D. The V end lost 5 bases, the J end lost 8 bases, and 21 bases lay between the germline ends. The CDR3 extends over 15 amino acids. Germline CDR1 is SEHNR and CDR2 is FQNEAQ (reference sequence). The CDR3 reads CASSPVVLGRNGYTF. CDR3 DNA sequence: TGTGCCAGCAGCCCAGTGGTGTTAGGCAGGAACGGCTACACCTTC. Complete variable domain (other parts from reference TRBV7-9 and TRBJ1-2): DTGVSQNPRHKITKRGQNVTFRCDPISEHNRLYWYRQTLGQGPEFLTYFQNEAQLEKSRLLSDRFSAERPKGSFSTLEIQRTEQGDSAMYLCASSPVVLGRNGYTFGSGTRLTVV.

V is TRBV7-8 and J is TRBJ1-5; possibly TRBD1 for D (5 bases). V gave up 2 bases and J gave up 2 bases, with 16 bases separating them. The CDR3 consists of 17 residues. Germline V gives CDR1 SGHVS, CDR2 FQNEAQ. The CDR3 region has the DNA TGTGCCAGCAGCTTACGGTGGGGCCTGGGGGGCAATCAGCCCCAGCATTTT. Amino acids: CASSLRWGLGGNQPQHF. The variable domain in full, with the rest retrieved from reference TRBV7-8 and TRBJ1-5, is GAGVSQSPRYKVAKRGQDVALRCDPISGHVSLFWYQQALGQGPEFLTYFQNEAQLDKSGLPSDRFFAERPEGSVSTLKIQRTQQEDSAVYLCASSLRWGLGGNQPQHFGDGTRLSIL.

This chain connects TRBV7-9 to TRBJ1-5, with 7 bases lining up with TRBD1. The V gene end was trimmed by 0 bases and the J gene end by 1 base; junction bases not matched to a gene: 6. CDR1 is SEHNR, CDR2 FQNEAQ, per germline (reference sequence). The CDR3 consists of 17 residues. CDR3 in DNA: TGTGCCAGCAGCTTAGCGGAGGGGGCCTCAAGCAATCAGCCCCAGCATTTT. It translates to CASSLAEGASSNQPQHF.

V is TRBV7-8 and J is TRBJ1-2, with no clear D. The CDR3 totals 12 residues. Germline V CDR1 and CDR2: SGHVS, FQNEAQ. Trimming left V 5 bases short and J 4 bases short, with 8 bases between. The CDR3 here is CASSHGIYGYTF. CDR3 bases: TGTGCCAGCAGCCACGGTATCTATGGCTACACCTTC.

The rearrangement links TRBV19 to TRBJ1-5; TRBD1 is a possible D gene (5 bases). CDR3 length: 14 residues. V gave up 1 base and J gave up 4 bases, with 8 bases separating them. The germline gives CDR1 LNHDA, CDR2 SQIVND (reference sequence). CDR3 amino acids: CASSIGGKNQPQHF. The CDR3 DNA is TGTGCCAGTAGTATAGGGGGCAAGAATCAGCCCCAGCATTTT.

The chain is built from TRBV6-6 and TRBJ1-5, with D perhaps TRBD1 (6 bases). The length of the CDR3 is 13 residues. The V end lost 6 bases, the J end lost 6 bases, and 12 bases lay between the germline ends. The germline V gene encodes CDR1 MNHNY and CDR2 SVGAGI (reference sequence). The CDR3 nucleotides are TGTGCCAGCAGCGGTACAGGGTTTCAGCCCCAGCATTTT. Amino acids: CASSGTGFQPQHF.

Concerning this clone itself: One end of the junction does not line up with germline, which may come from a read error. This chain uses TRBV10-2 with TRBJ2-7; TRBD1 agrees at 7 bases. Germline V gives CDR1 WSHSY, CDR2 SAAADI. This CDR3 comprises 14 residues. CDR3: CASSKSTGTYEQYF. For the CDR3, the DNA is TGCGCCAGCAGTAAGTCGACAGGGACCTACGAGCAGTACTTC.

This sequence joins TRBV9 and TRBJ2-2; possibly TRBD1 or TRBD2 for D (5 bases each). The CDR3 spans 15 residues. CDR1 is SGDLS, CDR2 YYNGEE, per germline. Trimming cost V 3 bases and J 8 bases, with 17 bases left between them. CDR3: CASSAPSGRSGELFF. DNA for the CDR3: TGTGCCAGCAGCGCCCCCTCGGGGCGATCGGGGGAGCTGTTTTTT.

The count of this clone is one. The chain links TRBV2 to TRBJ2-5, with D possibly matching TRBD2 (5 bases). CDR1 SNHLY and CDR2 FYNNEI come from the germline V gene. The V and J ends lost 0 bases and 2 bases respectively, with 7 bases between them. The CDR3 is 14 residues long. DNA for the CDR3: TGTGCCAGCAGTGAAGCGGGGAGTCAAGAGACCCAGTACTTC. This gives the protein CASSEAGSQETQYF. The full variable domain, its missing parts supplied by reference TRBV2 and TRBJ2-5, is EPEVTQTPSHQVTQMGQEVILRCVPISNHLYFYWYRQILGQKVEFLVSFYNNEISEKSEIFDDQFSVERPDGSNFTLKIRSTKLEDSAMYFCASSEAGSQETQYFGPGTRLLVL.

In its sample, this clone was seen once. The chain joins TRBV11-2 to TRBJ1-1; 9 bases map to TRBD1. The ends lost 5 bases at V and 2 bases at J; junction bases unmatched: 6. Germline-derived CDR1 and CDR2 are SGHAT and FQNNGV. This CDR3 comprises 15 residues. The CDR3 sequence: CASSITGQGNTEAFF. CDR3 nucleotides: TGTGCCAGCAGCATCACGGGACAGGGCAACACTGAAGCTTTCTTT.

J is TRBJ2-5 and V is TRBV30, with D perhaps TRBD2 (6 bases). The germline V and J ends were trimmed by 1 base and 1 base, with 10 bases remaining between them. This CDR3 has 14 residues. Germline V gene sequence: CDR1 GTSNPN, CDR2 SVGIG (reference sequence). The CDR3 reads CAWSDSGLQETQYF. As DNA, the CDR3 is TGTGCCTGGAGTGATAGCGGTCTCCAAGAGACCCAGTACTTC. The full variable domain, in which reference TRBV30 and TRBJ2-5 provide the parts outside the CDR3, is SQTIHQWPATLVQPVGSPLSLECTVEGTSNPNLYWYRQAAGRGLQLLFYSVGIGQISSEVPQNLSASRPQDRQFILSSKKLLLSDSGFYLCAWSDSGLQETQYFGPGTRLLVL.

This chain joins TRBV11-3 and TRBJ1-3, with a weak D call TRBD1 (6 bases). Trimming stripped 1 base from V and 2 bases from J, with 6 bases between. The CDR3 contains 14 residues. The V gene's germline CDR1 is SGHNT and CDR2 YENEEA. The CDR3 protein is CASSLAGAGNTIYF. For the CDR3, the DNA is TGTGCCAGCAGCTTAGCAGGGGCTGGAAACACCATATATTTT.